The 5 T cell receptor beta chains given below trace back to one sample, sequenced in a study of neoadjuvant anti-PD-1 for oral cavity cancer. Assay used: immunoSEQ multiplex PCR; TCRdb lists only in-frame clones, some missing. The sample shows 14,000 or so clones, around three quarters of them seen only once. Time point of the sample: after neoadjuvant nivolumab, at surgical resection. The sample was PBMCs, taken after nivolumab (anti-PD-1) treatment. Receptors originate from a person aged 35 to 85 with oral cavity squamous cell carcinoma.

The V and J genes are TRBV11-3 and TRBJ2-1; 10 positions agree with TRBD2. Germline V gene sequence: CDR1 SGHNT, CDR2 YENEEA. The CDR3 sequence is 15 residues long. Unmatched junction bases numbered 5, after V lost 0 bases and J lost 9 bases. The CDR3 DNA sequence: TGTGCCAGCAGCTTAGAGGAGCGGGAGGGTAGTGAGCAGTTCTTC. Encoded protein: CASSLEEREGSEQFF.

Only one count was recorded for this clone. V usage is TRBV2 and J usage is TRBJ2-2, with 8 bases that match TRBD2. Germline CDR1 SNHLY, CDR2 FYNNEI. V shed 4 bases, J shed 6 bases, and the junction held 7 bases outside the gene matches. The CDR3 consists of 15 residues. Here the CDR3 reads CASSGISGAPGELFF. The CDR3 DNA reads as TGTGCCAGCAGTGGCATTAGCGGGGCCCCCGGGGAGCTGTTTTTT. The complete variable domain, with remaining parts taken from reference TRBV2 and TRBJ2-2, reads EPEVTQTPSHQVTQMGQEVILRCVPISNHLYFYWYRQILGQKVEFLVSFYNNEISEKSEIFDDQFSVERPDGSNFTLKIRSTKLEDSAMYFCASSGISGAPGELFFGEGSRLTVL.

This chain links TRBV9 with TRBJ2-7; no firm D call. Germline CDR1 is SGDLS and CDR2 is YYNGEE. V was pared by 2 bases and J by 0 bases, with 9 bases between. This CDR3 has 14 amino acids. The CDR3 sequence: CASSVRHSSYEQYF. In nucleotides, the CDR3 is TGTGCCAGCAGCGTGCGACACTCCTCCTACGAGCAGTACTTC.

The V and J genes are TRBV4-1 and TRBJ1-5; D is unclear. The V gene's germline CDR1 is MGHRA and CDR2 YSYEKL. Trimming removed 2 bases at V and 0 bases at J, with 14 bases between. CDR3 length equals 17 residues. The CDR3, as DNA: TGCGCCAGCAGCCAAATTTCCACGGCCTATAGCAATCAGCCCCAGCATTTT. Translating it yields CASSQISTAYSNQPQHF.

The V and J genes are TRBV15 and TRBJ1-1, with 7 bases matching TRBD1. With V trimmed by 3 bases and J by 4 bases, 11 bases remained unmatched. Germline V lookup: CDR1 LNHNV, CDR2 YYDKDF (reference sequence). The CDR3 has 16 amino acids. The CDR3 nucleotides are TGTGCCACCAGCAGGGAGAGCCGACAGGGCTTCACTGAAGCTTTCTTT. It specifies CATSRESRQGFTEAFF.